This TCR beta chain was sequenced in a study of cytomegalovirus exposure and HLA in healthy donors. Use of 60 Vbeta and 13 Jbeta primers characterized the PCR. The table came from immunoSEQ multiplex PCR; TCRdb's copy has only in-frame clones and leaves some out. The sample has over 250,000 clones, under 80% seen once. The CDR3 contains 13 residues. Germline CDR1 is SGHRS and CDR2 is YFSETQ. Details on this clone: The antigen is unknown.

Findings of the study overall: Only CMV serostatus was available as immune exposure information. Previous analysis showed most TCR beta V segments were productive about 87% or about 30% of the time.

The sequence was collected from a female donor in good health and CMV-seronegative. The chain recombines TRBV5-1 with TRBJ2-5; 7 nucleotides align to TRBD1. The closer fit of TRBJ2-7 to the DNA end suggests the J call may be wrong. Sequencing used PBMCs. The CDR3 DNA reads TGCGCCAGCAGCTTGCAACAGGGGTACGAGCAGTACTTC. It specifies CASSLQQGYEQYF.